This T cell receptor beta chain was sequenced in a study of Graves' ophthalmopathy and Graves' hyperthyroidism. Looking at the study overall: The study drew peripheral blood at initial diagnosis, before any treatment. Study-wide results and caveats: Detection in blood was also observed for most expanded thyroid clonotypes above 0.001 frequency. The model flagged ophthalmopathy progression at more than 60% sensitivity and about 72% specificity.

As the template, RNA transcripts were used to amplify TCR beta CDR3 regions. RT-PCR was first run with HTBI primers, then multiplex PCR in a second round. TCRdb re-derived calls from the multiplex PCR reads in MiXCR, one entry per CDR3 protein. The sample shows 170,000 or so distinct CDR3 sequences, roughly two fifths of them seen only once. Roughly 10 ml of fresh blood yielded the PBMCs by density gradient. This clonotype was seen repeatedly, ten times or more. What it binds is unknown. Germline V lookup: CDR1 MGHDK, CDR2 SYGVNS. CDR3 length equals 11 residues. The V end lost 1 base, the J end lost 2 bases, and 0 bases lay between the germline ends.

The TCR comes from a man aged 25-45 years with Graves' ophthalmopathy. Sequences were obtained from peripheral blood. The rearrangement uses TRBV25-1 and TRBJ2-7, with D uncertain. The CDR3 loop is CASSESYEQYF. Here the CDR3 DNA reads TGTGCCAGCAGTGAATCCTACGAGCAGTACTTC.